This entry is about one TCR beta chain. The sample belongs to a study of OX40 agonist ivuxolimab in advanced cancers. Study background: Of mixed ages from 23 to 79 and averaging about 65 years, the group was more than 65% male.

TCRdb's table, derived via immunoSEQ multiplex PCR, lists solely in-frame clones and lacks some. The data hold about 48,000 clones, with about 81% observed a single time. With 1 base removed from V and 2 bases from J, the gap between germline ends came to 12 bases. Germline values: CDR1 SGHTA, CDR2 FQGNSA. This CDR3 spans 15 amino acids. The TCR originated in an adult with an advanced solid tumor such as melanoma, head and neck, liver or kidney cancer. This rearrangement joins TRBV7-2 to TRBJ2-7; tentative D call: TRBD2 (7 bases). Sample: CD4+ or CD8+ T cells sorted from blood, taken in a trial of the OX40 agonist ivuxolimab. DNA for the CDR3: TGTGCCAGCAGCTTAGTGGGGGGGCTGACCTACGAGCAGTACTTC. Amino acid sequence: CASSLVGGLTYEQYF.